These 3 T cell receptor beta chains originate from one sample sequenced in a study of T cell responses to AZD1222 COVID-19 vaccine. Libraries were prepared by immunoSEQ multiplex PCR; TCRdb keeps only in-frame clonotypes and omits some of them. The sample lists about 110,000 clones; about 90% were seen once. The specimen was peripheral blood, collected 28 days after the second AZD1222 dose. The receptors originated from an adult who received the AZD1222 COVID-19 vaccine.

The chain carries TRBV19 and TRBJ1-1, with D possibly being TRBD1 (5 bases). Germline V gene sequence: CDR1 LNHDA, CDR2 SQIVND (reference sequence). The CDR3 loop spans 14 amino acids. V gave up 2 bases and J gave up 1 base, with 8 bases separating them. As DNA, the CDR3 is TGTGCCAGTAGTATACAGGGATCGAACACTGAAGCTTTCTTT. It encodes CASSIQGSNTEAFF.

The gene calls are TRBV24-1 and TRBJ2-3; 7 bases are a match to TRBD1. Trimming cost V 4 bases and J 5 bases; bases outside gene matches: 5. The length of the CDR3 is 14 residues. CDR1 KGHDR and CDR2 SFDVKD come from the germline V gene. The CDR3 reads CATSDISGGDTQYF. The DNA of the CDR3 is TGTGCCACCAGTGACATCTCAGGGGGAGATACGCAGTATTTT.

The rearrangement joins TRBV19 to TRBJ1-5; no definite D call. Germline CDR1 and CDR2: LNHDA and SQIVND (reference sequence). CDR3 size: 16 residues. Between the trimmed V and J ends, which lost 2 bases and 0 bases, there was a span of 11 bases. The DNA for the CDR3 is TGTGCCAGTAGTATATTAACTGCCGATAGCAATCAGCCCCAGCATTTT. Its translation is CASSILTADSNQPQHF.